This T cell receptor beta chain came from a study of T cell responses to AZD1222 COVID-19 vaccine. The CDR3 contains 15 residues. Germline assignment: CDR1 MGHRA and CDR2 YSYEKL. With V trimmed by 3 bases and J by 3 bases, 4 bases remained unmatched. Findings and caveats of the study: CD4 TCRs covered the whole spike, strongest at regions 160-218 and 743-854.

A note on this clone: The antigen remains unidentified.

Produced via immunoSEQ multiplex PCR; TCRdb's table is partial and in-frame only. The sample has about 150,000 clones, roughly nine tenths seen once. This chain uses TRBV4-1 with TRBJ1-2; 10 bases are a match to TRBD1. The sample here was peripheral blood, taken 28 days after the second AZD1222 dose. The TCR was taken from an adult who received the AZD1222 COVID-19 vaccine. The CDR3 spells CASSQAGQGHYGYTF. The DNA for the CDR3 is TGCGCCAGCAGCCAGGCGGGACAGGGGCACTATGGCTACACCTTC.